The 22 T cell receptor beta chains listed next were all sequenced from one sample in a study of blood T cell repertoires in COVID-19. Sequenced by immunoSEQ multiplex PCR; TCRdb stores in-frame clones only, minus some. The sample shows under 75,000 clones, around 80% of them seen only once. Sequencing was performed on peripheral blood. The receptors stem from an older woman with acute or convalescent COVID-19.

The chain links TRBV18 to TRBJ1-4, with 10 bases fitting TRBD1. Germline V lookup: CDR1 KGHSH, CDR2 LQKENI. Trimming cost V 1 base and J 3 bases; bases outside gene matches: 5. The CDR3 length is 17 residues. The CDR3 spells CASSPLGTGEPNEKLFF. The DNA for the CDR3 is TGTGCCAGCTCACCACTGGGGACAGGGGAGCCTAATGAAAAACTGTTTTTT.

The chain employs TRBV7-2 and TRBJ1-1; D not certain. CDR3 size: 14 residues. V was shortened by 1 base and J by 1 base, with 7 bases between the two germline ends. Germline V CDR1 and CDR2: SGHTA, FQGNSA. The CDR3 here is CASSLESRNTEAFF. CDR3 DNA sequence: TGTGCCAGCAGCTTAGAGTCCAGGAACACTGAAGCTTTCTTT.

The CDR3 reads CASSQDPGTGYQPQHF. The CDR3 nucleotides are TGCGCCAGCAGTCAAGACCCCGGGACAGGGTATCAGCCCCAGCATTTT. V usage is TRBV5-1 and J usage is TRBJ1-5; 9 nucleotides align to TRBD1. Germline V lookup: CDR1 SGHRS, CDR2 YFSETQ. CDR3 length: 16 amino acids. V lost 5 bases, J lost 5 bases, and 11 bases stayed unmatched.

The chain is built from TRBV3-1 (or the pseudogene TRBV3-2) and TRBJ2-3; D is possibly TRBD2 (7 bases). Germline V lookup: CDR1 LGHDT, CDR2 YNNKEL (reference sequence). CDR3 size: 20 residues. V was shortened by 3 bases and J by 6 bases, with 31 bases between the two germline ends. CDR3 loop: CASSQEPYAGGGPSRDTQYF. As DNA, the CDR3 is TGTGCCAGCAGCCAGGAACCCTACGCTGGCGGGGGCCCATCTCGCGATACGCAGTATTTT.

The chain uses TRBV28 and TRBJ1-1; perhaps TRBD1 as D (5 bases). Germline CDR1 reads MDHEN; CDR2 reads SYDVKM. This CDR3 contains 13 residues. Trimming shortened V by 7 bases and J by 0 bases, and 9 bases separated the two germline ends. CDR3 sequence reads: CASMDTLNTEAFF. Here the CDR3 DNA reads TGTGCCAGCATGGACACACTGAACACTGAAGCTTTCTTT.

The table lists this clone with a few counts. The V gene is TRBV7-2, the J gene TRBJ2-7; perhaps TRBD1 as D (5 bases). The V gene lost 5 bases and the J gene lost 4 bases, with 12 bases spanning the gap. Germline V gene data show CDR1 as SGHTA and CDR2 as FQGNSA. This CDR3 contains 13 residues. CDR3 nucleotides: TGTGCCAGCAGCGACCCAGGGATTTACGAGCAGTACTTC. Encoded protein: CASSDPGIYEQYF.

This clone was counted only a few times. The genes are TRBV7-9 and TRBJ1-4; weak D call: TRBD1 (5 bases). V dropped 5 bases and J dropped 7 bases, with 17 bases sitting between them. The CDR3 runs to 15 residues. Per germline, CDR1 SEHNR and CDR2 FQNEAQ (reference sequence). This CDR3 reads CASSAEGQVGEKLFF. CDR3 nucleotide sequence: TGTGCCAGCAGCGCGGAGGGGCAAGTGGGTGAAAAACTGTTTTTT.

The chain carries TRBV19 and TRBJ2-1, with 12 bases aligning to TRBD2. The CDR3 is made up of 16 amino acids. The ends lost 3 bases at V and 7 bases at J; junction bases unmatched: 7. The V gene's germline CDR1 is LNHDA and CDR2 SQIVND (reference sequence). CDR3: CASSMASGGAVNEQFF. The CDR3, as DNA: TGTGCCAGTAGTATGGCTAGCGGGGGGGCTGTAAATGAGCAGTTCTTC.

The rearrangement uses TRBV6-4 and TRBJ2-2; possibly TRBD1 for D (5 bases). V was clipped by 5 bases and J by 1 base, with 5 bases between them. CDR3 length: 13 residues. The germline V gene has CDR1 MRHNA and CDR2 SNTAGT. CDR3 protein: CASSTGNTGELFF. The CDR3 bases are TGTGCCAGCAGTACAGGGAACACCGGGGAGCTGTTTTTT.

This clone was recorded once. CDR3 bases: TGTGCCAGCAGCCCCGGGACTGGCGAGCAGTACTTC. Protein: CASSPGTGEQYF. The chain recombines TRBV7-6 with TRBJ2-7; D is possibly TRBD2 (6 bases). CDR3 length: 12 residues. CDR1 and CDR2 from the germline V gene are SGHVS and FNYEAQ. The V and J ends lost 5 bases and 6 bases respectively, with 11 bases between them.

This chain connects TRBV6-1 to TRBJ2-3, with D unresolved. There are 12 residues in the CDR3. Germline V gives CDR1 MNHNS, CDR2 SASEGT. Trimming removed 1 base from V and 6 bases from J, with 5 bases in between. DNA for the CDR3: TGTGCCAGCAGTGAAGGGGCGGATACGCAGTATTTT. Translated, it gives CASSEGADTQYF.

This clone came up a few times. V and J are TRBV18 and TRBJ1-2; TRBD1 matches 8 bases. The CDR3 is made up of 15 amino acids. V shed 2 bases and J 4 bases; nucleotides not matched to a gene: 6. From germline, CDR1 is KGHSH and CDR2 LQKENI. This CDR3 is CASSPDGQGSYGYTF. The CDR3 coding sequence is TGTGCCAGCTCACCAGACGGACAGGGAAGCTATGGCTACACCTTC. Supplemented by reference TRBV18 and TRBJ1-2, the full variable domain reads NAGVMQNPRHLVRRRGQEARLRCSPMKGHSHVYWYRQLPEEGLKFMVYLQKENIIDESGMPKERFSAEFPKEGPSILRIQQVVRGDSAAYFCASSPDGQGSYGYTFGSGTRLTVV.

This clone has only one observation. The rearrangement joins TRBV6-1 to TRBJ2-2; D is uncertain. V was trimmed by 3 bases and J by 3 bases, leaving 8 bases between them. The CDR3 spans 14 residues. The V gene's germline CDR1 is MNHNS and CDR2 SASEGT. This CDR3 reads CASSDGIHTGELFF. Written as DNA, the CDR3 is TGTGCCAGCAGTGATGGCATACACACCGGGGAGCTGTTTTTT.

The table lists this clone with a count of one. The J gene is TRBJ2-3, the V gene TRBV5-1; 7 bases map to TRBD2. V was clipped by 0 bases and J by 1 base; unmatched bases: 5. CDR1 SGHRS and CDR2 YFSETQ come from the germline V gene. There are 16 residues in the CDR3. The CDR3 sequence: CASSLGGAGGTDTQYF. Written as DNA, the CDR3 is TGCGCCAGCAGCTTGGGAGGGGCGGGGGGCACAGATACGCAGTATTTT.

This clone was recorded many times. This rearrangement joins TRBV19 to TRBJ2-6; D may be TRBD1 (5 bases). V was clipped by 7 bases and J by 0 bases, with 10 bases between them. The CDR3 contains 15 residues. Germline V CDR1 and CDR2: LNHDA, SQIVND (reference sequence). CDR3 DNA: TGTGCCAGTATTCAGGACAACTCTGGGGCCAACGTCCTGACTTTC. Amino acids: CASIQDNSGANVLTF.

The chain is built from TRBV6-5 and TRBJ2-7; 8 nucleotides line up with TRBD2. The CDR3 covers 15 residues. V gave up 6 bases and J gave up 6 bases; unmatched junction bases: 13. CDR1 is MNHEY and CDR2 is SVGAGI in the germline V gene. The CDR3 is CASRGVLAGAREQYF. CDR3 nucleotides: TGTGCCAGCAGAGGCGTCCTAGCGGGTGCTCGCGAGCAGTACTTC.

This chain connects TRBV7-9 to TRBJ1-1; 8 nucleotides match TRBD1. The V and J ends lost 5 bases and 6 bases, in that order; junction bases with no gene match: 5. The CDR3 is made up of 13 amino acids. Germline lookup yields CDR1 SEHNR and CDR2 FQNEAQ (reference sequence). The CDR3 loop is CASSVDRAPEAFF. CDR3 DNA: TGTGCCAGCAGCGTGGACAGGGCCCCTGAAGCTTTCTTT. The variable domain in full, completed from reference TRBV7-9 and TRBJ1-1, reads DTGVSQNPRHKITKRGQNVTFRCDPISEHNRLYWYRQTLGQGPEFLTYFQNEAQLEKSRLLSDRFSAERPKGSFSTLEIQRTEQGDSAMYLCASSVDRAPEAFFGQGTRLTVV.

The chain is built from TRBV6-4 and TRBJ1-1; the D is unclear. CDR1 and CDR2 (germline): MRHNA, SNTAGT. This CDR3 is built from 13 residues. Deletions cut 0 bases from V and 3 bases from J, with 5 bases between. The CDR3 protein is CASSDSAYTEAFF. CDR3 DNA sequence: TGTGCCAGCAGTGACTCGGCATACACTGAAGCTTTCTTT.

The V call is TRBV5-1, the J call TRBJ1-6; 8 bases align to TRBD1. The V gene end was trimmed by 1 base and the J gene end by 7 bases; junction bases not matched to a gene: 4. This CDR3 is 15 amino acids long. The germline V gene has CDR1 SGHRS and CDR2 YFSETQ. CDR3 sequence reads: CASSLLDRANSPLHF. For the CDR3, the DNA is TGCGCCAGCAGCTTGCTGGACAGGGCCAATTCACCCCTCCACTTT.

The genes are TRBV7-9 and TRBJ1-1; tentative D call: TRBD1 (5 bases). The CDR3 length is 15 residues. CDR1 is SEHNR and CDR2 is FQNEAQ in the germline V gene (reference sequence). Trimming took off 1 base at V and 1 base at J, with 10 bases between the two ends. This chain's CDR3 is CASSLGRTGNTEAFF. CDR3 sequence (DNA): TGTGCCAGCAGCTTAGGACGTACAGGGAACACTGAAGCTTTCTTT.

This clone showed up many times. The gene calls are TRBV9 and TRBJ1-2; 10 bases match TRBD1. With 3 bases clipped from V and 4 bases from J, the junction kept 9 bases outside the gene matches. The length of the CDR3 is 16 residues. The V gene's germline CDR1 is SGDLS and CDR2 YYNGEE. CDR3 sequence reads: CASSGRAGQGTYGYTF. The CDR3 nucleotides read TGTGCCAGCAGCGGGAGAGCGGGACAGGGGACCTATGGCTACACCTTC.

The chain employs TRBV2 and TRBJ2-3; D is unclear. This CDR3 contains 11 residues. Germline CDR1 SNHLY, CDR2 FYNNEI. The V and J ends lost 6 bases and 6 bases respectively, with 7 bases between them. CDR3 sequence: CASRIRDTQYF. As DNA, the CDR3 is TGTGCCAGCAGGATCAGGGATACGCAGTATTTT.